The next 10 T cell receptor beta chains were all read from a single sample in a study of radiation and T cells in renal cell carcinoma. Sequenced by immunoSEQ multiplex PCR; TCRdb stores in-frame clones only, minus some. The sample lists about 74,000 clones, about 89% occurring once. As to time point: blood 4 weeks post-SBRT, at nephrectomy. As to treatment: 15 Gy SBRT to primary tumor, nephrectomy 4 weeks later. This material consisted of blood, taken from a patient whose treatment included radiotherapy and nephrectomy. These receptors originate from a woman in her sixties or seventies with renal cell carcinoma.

CDR3 nucleotides: TGTGCCAGCAGCCTTCGGGCAGGGGGAAATAGGGGACCCTACGAGCAGTACTTC. Translating gives CASSLRAGGNRGPYEQYF. The chain combines TRBV7-2 with TRBJ2-7; 7 bases match TRBD1. This CDR3 is 18 amino acids long. The V gene's germline CDR1 is SGHTA and CDR2 FQGNSA. The V gene end was trimmed by 5 bases and the J gene end by 2 bases; junction bases not matched to a gene: 18.

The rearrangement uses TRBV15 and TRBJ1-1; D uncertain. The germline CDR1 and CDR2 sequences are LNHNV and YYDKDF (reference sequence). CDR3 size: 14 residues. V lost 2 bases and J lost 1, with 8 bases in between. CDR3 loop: CATSRSLENTEAFF. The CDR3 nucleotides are TGTGCCACCAGCAGAAGCCTTGAGAACACTGAAGCTTTCTTT.

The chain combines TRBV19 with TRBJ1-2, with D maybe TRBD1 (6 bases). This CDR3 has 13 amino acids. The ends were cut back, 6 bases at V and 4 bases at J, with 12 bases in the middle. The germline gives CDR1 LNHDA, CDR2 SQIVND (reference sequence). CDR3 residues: CASSAQGSYGYTF. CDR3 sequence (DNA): TGTGCCAGTAGCGCACAGGGATCCTATGGCTACACCTTC.

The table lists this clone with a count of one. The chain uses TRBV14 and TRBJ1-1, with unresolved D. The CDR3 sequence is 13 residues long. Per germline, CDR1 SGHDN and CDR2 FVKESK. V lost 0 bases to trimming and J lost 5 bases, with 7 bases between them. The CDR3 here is CASSQDLVTEAFF. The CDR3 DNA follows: TGTGCCAGCAGCCAAGATTTGGTGACTGAAGCTTTCTTT.

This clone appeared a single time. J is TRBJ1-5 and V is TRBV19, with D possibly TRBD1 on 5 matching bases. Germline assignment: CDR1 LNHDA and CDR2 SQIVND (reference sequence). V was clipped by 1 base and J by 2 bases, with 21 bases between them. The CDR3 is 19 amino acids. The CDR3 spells CASSIGRGKNPWGNQPQHF. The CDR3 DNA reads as TGTGCCAGTAGTATAGGGAGGGGTAAGAATCCGTGGGGCAATCAGCCCCAGCATTTT.

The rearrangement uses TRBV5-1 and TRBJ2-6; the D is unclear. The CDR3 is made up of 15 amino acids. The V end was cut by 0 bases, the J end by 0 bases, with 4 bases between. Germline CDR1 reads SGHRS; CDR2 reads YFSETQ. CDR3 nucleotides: TGCGCCAGCAGCTTGGCCAACTCTGGGGCCAACGTCCTGACTTTC. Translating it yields CASSLANSGANVLTF.

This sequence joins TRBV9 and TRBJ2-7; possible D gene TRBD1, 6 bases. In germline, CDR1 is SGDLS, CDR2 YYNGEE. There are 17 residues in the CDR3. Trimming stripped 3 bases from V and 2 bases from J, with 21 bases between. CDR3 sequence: CASSAGPVGRDTYEQYF. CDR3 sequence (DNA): TGTGCCAGCAGCGCAGGGCCTGTCGGACGGGACACCTACGAGCAGTACTTC.

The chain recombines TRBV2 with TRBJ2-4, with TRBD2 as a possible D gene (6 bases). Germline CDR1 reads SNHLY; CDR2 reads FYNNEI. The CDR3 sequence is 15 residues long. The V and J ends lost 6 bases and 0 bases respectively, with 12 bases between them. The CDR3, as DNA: TGTGCCAGCAGGCCGCGGGAACTAGCCAAAAACATTCAGTACTTC. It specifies CASRPRELAKNIQYF.

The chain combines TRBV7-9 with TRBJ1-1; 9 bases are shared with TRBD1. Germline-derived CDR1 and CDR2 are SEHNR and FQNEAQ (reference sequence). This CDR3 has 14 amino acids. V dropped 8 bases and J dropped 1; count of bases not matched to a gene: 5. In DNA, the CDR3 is TGTGCCAGCCCCCGGGACAGGGAGAACACTGAAGCTTTCTTT. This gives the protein CASPRDRENTEAFF.

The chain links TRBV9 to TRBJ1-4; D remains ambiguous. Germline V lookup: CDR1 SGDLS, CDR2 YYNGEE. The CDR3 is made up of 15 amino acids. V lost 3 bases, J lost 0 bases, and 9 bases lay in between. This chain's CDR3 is CASSAGGSTNEKLFF. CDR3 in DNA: TGTGCCAGCAGCGCCGGCGGATCAACTAATGAAAAACTGTTTTTT.